The 15 T cell receptor beta chains below were found in one sample sequenced in a study of OX40 agonist ivuxolimab in advanced cancers. Sequenced by immunoSEQ multiplex PCR; TCRdb stores in-frame clones only, minus some. This sample has approximately 70,000 clones; roughly 88% occur once, and the top ten carry over 0.55%. The material was CD4+ or CD8+ T cells sorted from blood, obtained in a trial of the OX40 agonist ivuxolimab. The source is an adult with an advanced solid tumor such as melanoma, head and neck, liver or kidney cancer.

This rearrangement joins TRBV11-2 to TRBJ2-7; 9 bases fit TRBD2. The CDR3 sequence is 14 residues long. CDR1 is SGHAT and CDR2 is FQNNGV in the germline V gene. After removal of 2 bases from V and 5 bases from J, the junction contained 4 bases not matched to a gene. The CDR3 here is CASSLSGLANEQYF. For the CDR3, the DNA is TGTGCCAGCAGCTTATCGGGACTAGCTAACGAGCAGTACTTC.

V and J are TRBV11-2 and TRBJ1-1, with D hard to call. Trimming left V 0 bases short and J 2 bases short, with 4 bases between. Germline V lookup: CDR1 SGHAT, CDR2 FQNNGV. There are 13 residues in the CDR3. CDR3 region: CASSLEINTEAFF. CDR3 bases: TGTGCCAGCAGCTTAGAAATTAACACTGAAGCTTTCTTT.

The CDR3 region is CATAPSGGAGETQYF. The CDR3 DNA reads as TGTGCCACCGCTCCTAGCGGGGGGGCGGGGGAGACCCAGTACTTC. This rearrangement joins TRBV10-3 to TRBJ2-5; 12 nucleotides line up with TRBD2. With V trimmed by 10 bases and J by 5 bases, 11 bases remained unmatched. The V gene's germline CDR1 is ENHRY and CDR2 SYGVKD. The CDR3 has 15 amino acids.

The CDR3 DNA is TGTGCCAGCAGAGAGACAAGCTACGAGCAGTACTTC. This gives the protein CASRETSYEQYF. The V call is TRBV28, the J call TRBJ2-7; no reliable D call. Germline loops: CDR1 MDHEN, CDR2 SYDVKM. The ends were cut back, 6 bases at V and 3 bases at J, with 9 bases in the middle. The CDR3 spans 12 residues.

The genes are TRBV21-1 and TRBJ1-2. TRBV21-1 is a pseudogene segment. This CDR3 contains 17 residues. The CDR3 loop reads CASSRRGQTSGGYGYTF. The CDR3 nucleotides read TGTGCCAGCAGCAGAAGGGGACAAACTAGCGGGGGCTATGGCTACACCTTC.

The chain links TRBV2 to TRBJ2-3; D not certain. Germline V gives CDR1 SNHLY, CDR2 FYNNEI. The CDR3 contains 15 residues. Trimming took 3 bases from V and 2 from J, leaving 12 bases between them. CDR3 in amino acids: CASSDVQDNTDTQYF. CDR3 nucleotides: TGTGCCAGCAGTGATGTTCAGGATAACACAGATACGCAGTATTTT.

The chain has TRBV5-5 and TRBJ2-3; 8 positions agree with TRBD2. This CDR3 region has 15 residues. J gave up 1 base and V 3 bases, and 4 bases lay outside the gene matches. Germline V lookup: CDR1 SGHKS, CDR2 YYEKEE (reference sequence). As DNA, the CDR3 is TGTGCCAGCAGCTCCGGGACTAGTCGCACAGATACGCAGTATTTT. Amino acids: CASSSGTSRTDTQYF.

The chain links TRBV6-1 to TRBJ1-4, with D possibly being TRBD1 (5 bases). This CDR3 has 15 residues. Germline V gives CDR1 MNHNS, CDR2 SASEGT. Trimming stripped 6 bases from V and 8 bases from J, with 19 bases between. DNA for the CDR3: TGTGCCAGCAGGACCATAACAGGCCCGGGGGAAAAACTGTTTTTT. Amino acids: CASRTITGPGEKLFF.

The chain is built from TRBV2 and TRBJ1-5; no definite D call. There are 14 residues in the CDR3. Trimming took off 2 bases at V and 6 bases at J, with 11 bases between the two ends. Germline V CDR1 and CDR2: SNHLY, FYNNEI. The CDR3 DNA follows: TGTGCCAGCAGTGAACCGGGCGGAATTCAGCCCCAGCATTTT. It yields the protein CASSEPGGIQPQHF.

The chain combines TRBV6-1 with TRBJ1-1, with D unresolved. The V gene's germline CDR1 is MNHNS and CDR2 SASEGT. Trimming pared 4 bases from V and 0 bases from J, leaving 6 bases between. The CDR3 has 13 residues. This CDR3 is CASSGPMNTEAFF. DNA for the CDR3: TGTGCCAGCAGTGGGCCCATGAACACTGAAGCTTTCTTT.

The V call is TRBV30, the J call TRBJ2-5; perhaps TRBD2 as D (5 bases). This CDR3 comprises 14 residues. Germline loops: CDR1 GTSNPN, CDR2 SVGIG (reference sequence). Between the trimmed V and J ends, which lost 4 bases and 0 bases, there was a span of 12 bases. The CDR3 sequence: CAWTLDWNQETQYF. For the CDR3, the DNA is TGTGCCTGGACCCTGGACTGGAACCAAGAGACCCAGTACTTC. The whole variable domain, filled in from reference TRBV30 and TRBJ2-5, reads SQTIHQWPATLVQPVGSPLSLECTVEGTSNPNLYWYRQAAGRGLQLLFYSVGIGQISSEVPQNLSASRPQDRQFILSSKKLLLSDSGFYLCAWTLDWNQETQYFGPGTRLLVL.

The chain links TRBV10-3 to TRBJ1-1, with D maybe TRBD1 (5 bases). The V gene lost 4 bases and the J gene lost 0 bases, with 9 bases spanning the gap. The CDR3 is 14 residues long. Looked up from germline, CDR1 is ENHRY and CDR2 is SYGVKD. CDR3 in DNA: TGTGCCATCAGTGCCCGGGACGTGAACACTGAAGCTTTCTTT. Translation gives CAISARDVNTEAFF.

The chain carries TRBV10-2 and TRBJ1-4; 8 nucleotides agree with TRBD1. Germline trimming cut 10 bases from V and 8 bases from J; bases unmatched to any gene: 12. Germline V CDR1 and CDR2: WSHSY, SAAADI. This CDR3 spans 14 amino acids. CDR3 in amino acids: CATTLQGVGEKLFF. CDR3 in DNA: TGCGCCACCACCTTACAGGGGGTGGGGGAAAAACTGTTTTTT.

The CDR3 DNA reads as TGTGCCAGCAGCCGAGAGGGGACAGCGAACACCGGGGAGCTGTTTTTT. It specifies CASSREGTANTGELFF. The rearrangement uses TRBV4-2 and TRBJ2-2, with 7 nucleotides matching TRBD1. The J segment lost 0 bases and the V segment lost 4 bases, leaving 5 bases of the junction unmatched. The CDR3 has 16 amino acids. CDR1 is LGHNA, CDR2 YNFKEQ, per germline.

The chain joins TRBV4-1 to TRBJ2-1; the D gene is possibly TRBD1 (6 bases). This CDR3 is built from 15 residues. CDR1 is MGHRA and CDR2 is YSYEKL in the germline V gene. V dropped 1 base and J dropped 2 bases, with 9 bases sitting between them. The CDR3 region is CASSQGDTTYNEQFF. In nucleotides, the CDR3 is TGCGCCAGCAGCCAAGGGGACACCACCTACAATGAGCAGTTCTTC.